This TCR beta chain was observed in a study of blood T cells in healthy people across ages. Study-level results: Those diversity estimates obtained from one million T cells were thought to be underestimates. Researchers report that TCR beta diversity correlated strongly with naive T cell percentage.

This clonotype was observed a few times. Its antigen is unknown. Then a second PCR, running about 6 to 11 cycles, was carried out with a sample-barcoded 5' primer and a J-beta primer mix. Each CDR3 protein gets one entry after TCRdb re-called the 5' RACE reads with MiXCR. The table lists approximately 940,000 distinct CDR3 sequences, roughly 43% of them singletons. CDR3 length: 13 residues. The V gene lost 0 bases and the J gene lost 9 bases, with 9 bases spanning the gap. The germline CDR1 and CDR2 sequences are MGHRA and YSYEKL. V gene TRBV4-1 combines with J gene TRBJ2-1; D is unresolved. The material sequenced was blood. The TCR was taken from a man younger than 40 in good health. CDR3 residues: CASSQEWSGEQFF. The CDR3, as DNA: TGCGCCAGCAGCCAAGAGTGGAGTGGTGAGCAGTTCTTC.